This T cell receptor (beta chain) was sequenced for a study of T cells expressing NK-cell markers. TCRdb reprocessed the 5' RACE reads; each CDR3 protein has one entry and no DNA is given. The listing records about 550,000 distinct CDR3 sequences. CDR3 length: 19 amino acids. CDR1 is SGHVS, CDR2 FQNEAQ, per germline. The source material was blood T cells: a sorted CD56 or NKG2C T cell subset, CD4+ or CD8+ T cells, or bulk PBMC T cells (not recorded which). This TCR was recovered from a man aged 18 to 29 in good health. The chain joins TRBV7-8 to TRBJ2-2; no DNA is available, so the TRBD1 call from TCRdb remains unchecked. CDR3 region: CASSLLGQGRGRYTGELFF.